The 23 T cell receptor beta chains in this list originate from one sample, sequenced in a study of blood T cell repertoires in COVID-19. Using immunoSEQ multiplex PCR, the repertoire was profiled, and TCRdb retains in-frame clones only, with some absent. The sample contains 270,000 or so clones, around 90% of which appear only once. What was sequenced was peripheral blood. The receptors here all came from a woman aged 40 to 50 who had recovered from COVID-19.

The chain is built from TRBV5-1 and TRBJ2-5; D remains ambiguous. CDR3 length: 15 amino acids. Germline V lookup: CDR1 SGHRS, CDR2 YFSETQ. Deletions cut 1 base from V and 4 bases from J, with 14 bases between. CDR3 sequence: CASSLLATSVETQYF. CDR3 DNA: TGCGCCAGCAGCTTGTTGGCCACATCAGTAGAGACCCAGTACTTC.

This clone was recorded once. CDR3 nucleotide sequence: TGTGCCAGCAGTTACTCTAGCGGGTTTGGCTACGAGCAGTACTTC. Translated: CASSYSSGFGYEQYF. This chain joins TRBV6-5 and TRBJ2-7; 7 bases map to TRBD2. Trimming cost V 0 bases and J 3 bases; bases outside gene matches: 5. The CDR3 has 15 amino acids. Looked up from germline, CDR1 is MNHEY and CDR2 is SVGAGI.

The chain recombines TRBV6-5 with TRBJ1-1, with D possibly being TRBD1 (6 bases). The V and J ends lost 5 bases and 0 bases respectively, with 13 bases between them. Germline V lookup: CDR1 MNHEY, CDR2 SVGAGI. CDR3 length: 15 amino acids. The CDR3 region has the DNA TGTGCCAGCAGTAAACGGGACACGATGAACACTGAAGCTTTCTTT. Its protein product is CASSKRDTMNTEAFF.

This chain links TRBV9 with TRBJ2-5, with 7 nucleotides matching TRBD2. The germline CDR1 and CDR2 sequences are SGDLS and YYNGEE. V shed 2 bases, J shed 2 bases, and the junction held 6 bases outside the gene matches. The CDR3 is 15 residues long. DNA of the CDR3: TGTGCCAGCAGCGTCCAGACCGGGGGGCAAGAGACCCAGTACTTC. Its protein product is CASSVQTGGQETQYF.

The rearrangement links TRBV12-3 or TRBV12-4 to TRBJ2-1, with TRBD1 identical over 7 bases. This CDR3 comprises 13 residues. Trimming cost V 6 bases and J 7 bases; bases outside gene matches: 6. The CDR3 protein is CASRLGQQNEQFF. The CDR3 nucleotides are TGTGCCAGCAGGTTGGGACAGCAGAATGAGCAGTTCTTC.

This clone was observed a few times. The chain recombines TRBV7-9 with TRBJ2-1; perhaps TRBD2 as D (6 bases). V lost 5 bases and J 8 bases, leaving 19 bases between the germline ends. This CDR3 comprises 15 residues. Germline CDR1 reads SEHNR; CDR2 reads FQNEAQ (reference sequence). CDR3 amino acids: CASSRGSGREDEQFF. Written as DNA, the CDR3 is TGTGCCAGCAGCCGCGGTAGCGGCCGCGAGGATGAGCAGTTCTTC.

This chain connects TRBV27 to TRBJ2-2, with TRBD1 matching 9 bases. CDR1 is MNHEY and CDR2 is SMNVEV in the germline V gene (reference sequence). CDR3 length: 14 residues. Losses at the gene ends were 5 bases for V and 6 bases for J; bases not matched to a gene: 4. The CDR3, as DNA: TGTGCCAGCAGTAAGACAGGGGGGCCCGGGGAGCTGTTTTTT. Translation: CASSKTGGPGELFF.

Written as DNA, the CDR3 is TGTGCCAGCAGCCCGGGGACAGAACAAGAGACCCAGTACTTC. Protein: CASSPGTEQETQYF. The V gene is TRBV7-9, the J gene TRBJ2-5; TRBD1 matches 7 bases. Looked up from germline, CDR1 is SEHNR and CDR2 is FQNEAQ (reference sequence). The J segment lost 2 bases and the V segment lost 5 bases, leaving 5 bases of the junction unmatched. The CDR3 runs to 14 residues. Full variable domain (remainder filled in from reference TRBV7-9 and TRBJ2-5): DTGVSQNPRHKITKRGQNVTFRCDPISEHNRLYWYRQTLGQGPEFLTYFQNEAQLEKSRLLSDRFSAERPKGSFSTLEIQRTEQGDSAMYLCASSPGTEQETQYFGPGTRLLVL.

This chain joins TRBV15 and TRBJ2-2, with D unclear. The CDR3 extends over 17 amino acids. Per germline, CDR1 LNHNV and CDR2 YYDKDF (reference sequence). Trimming took off 0 bases at V and 4 bases at J, with 15 bases between the two ends. CDR3 nucleotides: TGTGCCACCAGCAGAGATTGGTTGTTGTCGGGCACCGGGGAGCTGTTTTTT. Protein: CATSRDWLLSGTGELFF.

This rearrangement joins TRBV28 to TRBJ1-2, with 8 nucleotides matching TRBD1. The CDR3 consists of 15 residues. The junction had 6 bases not matched to a gene; V was cut back by 1 base and J by 5 bases. CDR1 is MDHEN and CDR2 is SYDVKM in the germline V gene. CDR3 loop: CASSLFPGQGYGYTF. The DNA for the CDR3 is TGTGCCAGCAGTTTATTCCCTGGACAGGGTTATGGCTACACCTTC.

The chain joins TRBV11-3 to TRBJ2-1, with 14 nucleotides matching TRBD2. In germline, CDR1 is SGHNT, CDR2 YENEEA. The CDR3 loop spans 19 amino acids. The ends lost 1 base at V and 0 bases at J; junction bases unmatched: 5. The CDR3 region is CASSLATSGRGSSYNEQFF. As DNA, the CDR3 is TGTGCCAGCAGCTTAGCGACTAGCGGGAGGGGGAGCTCCTACAATGAGCAGTTCTTC.

The table lists this clone with a few counts. The chain has TRBV24-1 and TRBJ1-4; TRBD1 matches 9 bases. The CDR3 loop spans 14 amino acids. The germline CDR1 and CDR2 sequences are KGHDR and SFDVKD. V shed 7 bases, J shed 7 bases, and the junction held 6 bases outside the gene matches. CDR3 DNA: TGTGCCACCAGCGCCGGGACAGGGCTTGAAAAACTGTTTTTT. It encodes CATSAGTGLEKLFF.

The chain uses TRBV11-3 and TRBJ1-1; possible D gene TRBD1, 6 bases. The V gene lost 0 bases and the J gene lost 1 base, with 21 bases spanning the gap. CDR1 is SGHNT, CDR2 YENEEA, per germline. This CDR3 contains 19 residues. Written as DNA, the CDR3 is TGTGCCAGCAGCTTAGAGGGACGGACAGCGAGGGGGTCGAACACTGAAGCTTTCTTT. This codes for CASSLEGRTARGSNTEAFF.

J is TRBJ2-1 and V is TRBV27; the match to TRBD2 covers 8 bases. Trimming removed 5 bases from V and 8 bases from J; junction bases left unmatched: 11. This CDR3 has 15 residues. The germline V gene encodes CDR1 MNHEY and CDR2 SMNVEV (reference sequence). CDR3 nucleotide sequence: TGTGCCAGCAGTGGGCTTAGCGGGGCCCTGGATGAGCAGTTCTTC. As protein: CASSGLSGALDEQFF.

The chain combines TRBV21-1 with TRBJ2-3; TRBD2, the D gene given by the table, was not confirmed from the DNA. TRBV21-1 is shown as a pseudogene. The CDR3 contains 17 residues. The CDR3 sequence is CASRWTSGKCSTDTQYF. CDR3 nucleotides: TGTGCCAGCAGGTGGACTAGCGGAAAGTGTAGCACAGATACGCAGTATTTT.

This chain joins TRBV24-1 and TRBJ2-1; tentatively, D is TRBD1 (6 bases). Germline V gene data show CDR1 as KGHDR and CDR2 as SFDVKD. Trimming pared 7 bases from V and 6 bases from J, leaving 18 bases between. The CDR3 consists of 15 residues. CDR3 sequence (DNA): TGTGCCACCAGAGGTACAGGCAAAGGGGGCAATGAGCAGTTCTTC. This codes for CATRGTGKGGNEQFF.

This chain links TRBV5-1 with TRBJ1-2; 8 nucleotides agree with TRBD1. The J segment lost 4 bases and the V segment lost 2 bases, leaving 7 bases of the junction unmatched. This CDR3 has 15 residues. Germline V gene lookup returns CDR1 SGHRS and CDR2 YFSETQ. The CDR3 spells CASSLDRGSVYGYTF. CDR3 nucleotides: TGCGCCAGCAGCTTAGACAGGGGATCGGTCTATGGCTACACCTTC. Drawing the rest from reference TRBV5-1 and TRBJ1-2, the complete variable domain is KAGVTQTPRYLIKTRGQQVTLSCSPISGHRSVSWYQQTPGQGLQFLFEYFSETQRNKGNFPGRFSGRQFSNSRSEMNVSTLELGDSALYLCASSLDRGSVYGYTFGSGTRLTVV.

This clone has only a few counts. The chain is built from TRBV5-1 and TRBJ2-7, with D tentatively TRBD2 (6 bases). The V and J ends lost 4 bases and 5 bases respectively, with 19 bases between them. Germline CDR1 SGHRS, CDR2 YFSETQ. The CDR3 runs to 15 residues. The CDR3 protein is CASSPPEEGTDEQYF. The CDR3 DNA reads as TGCGCCAGCAGCCCGCCGGAGGAGGGAACGGACGAGCAGTACTTC.

In this sample, this clone turned up a few times. The chain employs TRBV2 and TRBJ1-5; 10 positions match TRBD1. The germline gives CDR1 SNHLY, CDR2 FYNNEI. The CDR3 sequence is 15 residues long. The trim removed 5 bases at V and 6 bases at J, leaving 7 bases unmatched. The CDR3 region is CASSRDRGSGQPQHF. The CDR3 region has the DNA TGTGCCAGCAGTCGGGACAGGGGTTCGGGTCAGCCCCAGCATTTT.

The chain is built from TRBV5-1 and TRBJ1-4, with 8 positions matching TRBD1. CDR3 length equals 14 residues. CDR1 SGHRS and CDR2 YFSETQ come from the germline V gene. V shed 1 base, J shed 8 bases, and the junction held 4 bases outside the gene matches. The CDR3 DNA reads as TGCGCCAGCAGCTTGATGCCAGGGGGCGAAAAACTGTTTTTT. Protein sequence: CASSLMPGGEKLFF.

This chain connects TRBV6-6 to TRBJ1-3; weak D call: TRBD1 (5 bases). V lost 4 bases to trimming and J lost 0 bases, with 10 bases between them. CDR1 is MNHNY and CDR2 is SVGAGI in the germline V gene (reference sequence). This CDR3 has 15 residues. DNA of the CDR3: TGTGCCAGCAGTTGGGGCGACAGCTCTGGAAACACCATATATTTT. Residues: CASSWGDSSGNTIYF.

Regarding this clone: Other DNA sequences in this sample translate to the same CDR3. The gene calls are TRBV10-3 and TRBJ2-7; 7 bases line up with TRBD2. Per the germline V gene, CDR1 is ENHRY and CDR2 is SYGVKD. V was clipped by 8 bases and J by 3 bases; unmatched bases: 1. This CDR3 contains 11 residues. The CDR3 bases are TGTGCCATCTCTAGCGGCTACGAGCAGTACTTC. The encoded protein is CAISSGYEQYF.

The rearrangement links TRBV19 to TRBJ1-1; D not resolved. The CDR3 contains 13 residues. V lost 5 bases and J 1 base, leaving 8 bases between the germline ends. Germline V gene data show CDR1 as LNHDA and CDR2 as SQIVND (reference sequence). CDR3 amino acids: CASSPPGNTEAFF. In DNA form, the CDR3 reads TGTGCCAGTAGTCCCCCAGGGAACACTGAAGCTTTCTTT.